A single sample gave rise to the 13 T cell receptor beta chains below, sequenced in a study of blood T cell repertoires in COVID-19. Here immunoSEQ multiplex PCR was the method, and the copy in TCRdb shows in-frame clones only, minus some. The data hold roughly 410,000 clones, with approximately 90% observed a single time. What was sequenced was peripheral blood. The receptor source for this set is a woman in her forties with COVID-19, enrolled during active disease.

This chain joins TRBV18 and TRBJ1-6; tentative D call: TRBD1 (6 bases). CDR1 and CDR2 from the germline V gene are KGHSH and LQKENI. The V end was cut by 6 bases, the J end by 5 bases, with 14 bases between. This CDR3 spans 15 amino acids. Here the CDR3 DNA reads TGTGCCAGCTCTCCTCCGGGACAAAATAATTCACCCCTCCACTTT. This encodes CASSPPGQNNSPLHF.

The chain couples TRBV4-1 to TRBJ1-5; TRBD1 aligns across 7 bases. V shed 1 base, J shed 5 bases, and the junction held 8 bases outside the gene matches. The CDR3 is 16 amino acids. Germline V gene lookup returns CDR1 MGHRA and CDR2 YSYEKL. The CDR3 is CASSQGQGVRDQPQHF. In DNA, the CDR3 is TGCGCCAGCAGCCAAGGACAGGGTGTTAGGGATCAGCCCCAGCATTTT.

This clone was recorded only once. The V gene is TRBV13, the J gene TRBJ1-1; D not resolved. This CDR3 spans 14 amino acids. The V gene's germline CDR1 is PRHDT and CDR2 FYEKMQ (reference sequence). Trimming took 3 bases from V and 2 from J, leaving 10 bases between them. CDR3 nucleotides: TGTGCCAGCAGCTTGAACGGTGGTAACACTGAAGCTTTCTTT. This sequence encodes CASSLNGGNTEAFF.

This clone was seen once. The V and J genes are TRBV28 and TRBJ2-7, with D possibly being TRBD2 (6 bases). The CDR3 runs 11 residues. CDR1 MDHEN and CDR2 SYDVKM come from the germline V gene. V gave up 5 bases and J gave up 6 bases, with 8 bases separating them. In nucleotides, the CDR3 is TGTGCCAGCAGTCGGGAGTTCGAGCAGTACTTC. Protein product: CASSREFEQYF.

This chain uses TRBV7-2 with TRBJ1-1; D may be TRBD1 (6 bases). CDR3 size: 13 residues. Germline V gene sequence: CDR1 SGHTA, CDR2 FQGNSA. V lost 5 bases and J lost 3, with 10 bases in between. CDR3 protein: CASSTTGYTEAFF. CDR3 sequence (DNA): TGTGCCAGCAGCACTACAGGGTACACTGAAGCTTTCTTT.

The rearrangement links TRBV7-2 to TRBJ2-1, with 9 nucleotides matching TRBD2. Per the germline V gene, CDR1 is SGHTA and CDR2 is FQGNSA. The CDR3 has 15 residues. Trimming cost V 1 base and J 10 bases; bases outside gene matches: 8. The CDR3 nucleotides read TGTGCCAGCAGCTTAGGTGGCGGGAGGGCGTTCGAGCAGTTCTTC. It encodes CASSLGGGRAFEQFF.

This chain uses TRBV11-2 with TRBJ2-1, with a tentative D call TRBD2 (6 bases). Germline V CDR1 and CDR2: SGHAT, FQNNGV. Trimming left V 3 bases short and J 7 bases short, with 10 bases between. This CDR3 region has 13 residues. The chain's CDR3 is CASSFSGVNEQFF. The CDR3 DNA is TGTGCCAGCAGCTTTTCGGGAGTGAATGAGCAGTTCTTC.

The gene calls are TRBV28 and TRBJ1-2; a possible D gene is TRBD1 (5 bases). The germline CDR1 and CDR2 sequences are MDHEN and SYDVKM. CDR3 length: 15 amino acids. V lost 5 bases and J 4 bases, leaving 17 bases between the germline ends. The CDR3 region is CASSPLGRGGYGYTF. In DNA, the CDR3 is TGTGCCAGCAGTCCCTTGGGGAGGGGAGGCTATGGCTACACCTTC.

This clone was seen more than once but under ten times. V is TRBV3-1 (or the pseudogene TRBV3-2) and J is TRBJ1-1, with D possibly TRBD1 on 6 matching bases. Germline V gene lookup returns CDR1 LGHDT and CDR2 YNNKEL (reference sequence). V was trimmed by 2 bases and J by 9 bases, leaving 19 bases between them. This CDR3 is built from 15 residues. CDR3: CASSQSGANFGKAFF. The CDR3 region has the DNA TGTGCCAGCAGCCAATCAGGGGCTAATTTCGGTAAAGCTTTCTTT.

The chain couples TRBV19 to TRBJ2-6, with 7 bases identical to TRBD2. With 5 bases clipped from V and 2 bases from J, the junction kept 6 bases outside the gene matches. This CDR3 spans 16 amino acids. Germline CDR1 and CDR2: LNHDA and SQIVND (reference sequence). CDR3 residues: CASSRLGGAGANVLTF. CDR3 in DNA: TGTGCCAGTAGTCGGCTGGGAGGGGCTGGGGCCAACGTCCTGACTTTC.

The genes are TRBV19 and TRBJ2-7, with 11 bases fitting TRBD1. Unmatched junction bases numbered 2, after V lost 6 bases and J lost 4 bases. Germline V gene lookup returns CDR1 LNHDA and CDR2 SQIVND (reference sequence). This CDR3 has 13 residues. The CDR3 bases are TGTGCCAGTAGACGGGACAGGGGGTACGAGCAGTACTTC. This sequence encodes CASRRDRGYEQYF.

This clone has a single count. V and J are TRBV2 and TRBJ1-2, with 7 bases lining up with TRBD1. The CDR3 contains 13 residues. V lost 10 bases, J lost 5 bases, and 10 bases stayed unmatched. The V gene's germline CDR1 is SNHLY and CDR2 FYNNEI. CDR3 coding DNA: TGTGCCACGCGTATCGGGACAGATTATGGCTACACCTTC. It codes for CATRIGTDYGYTF.

The chain couples TRBV6-5 to TRBJ1-2; D ambiguous. CDR1 MNHEY and CDR2 SVGAGI come from the germline V gene. V shed 3 bases and J shed 2 bases, with 13 bases lying between them. The CDR3 length is 15 residues. The DNA for the CDR3 is TGTGCCAGCAGTTATCAGTATCAAAAGAACTATGGCTACACCTTC. It codes for CASSYQYQKNYGYTF.